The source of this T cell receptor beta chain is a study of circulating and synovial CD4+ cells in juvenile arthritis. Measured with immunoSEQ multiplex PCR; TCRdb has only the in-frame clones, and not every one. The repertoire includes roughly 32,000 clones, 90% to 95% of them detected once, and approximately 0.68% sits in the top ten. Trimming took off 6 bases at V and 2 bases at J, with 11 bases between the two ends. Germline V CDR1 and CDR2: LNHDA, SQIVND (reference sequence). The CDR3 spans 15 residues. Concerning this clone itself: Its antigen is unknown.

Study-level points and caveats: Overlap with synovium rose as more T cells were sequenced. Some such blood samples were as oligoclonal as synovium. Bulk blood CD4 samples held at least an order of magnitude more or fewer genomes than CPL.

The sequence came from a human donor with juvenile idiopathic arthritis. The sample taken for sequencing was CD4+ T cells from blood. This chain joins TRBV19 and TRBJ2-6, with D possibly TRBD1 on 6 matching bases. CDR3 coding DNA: TGTGCCAGTAGCCACAGGGTTCCTGGGGCCAACGTCCTGACTTTC. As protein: CASSHRVPGANVLTF.